The T cell receptor beta chain described here comes from a study of blood T cell repertoires in COVID-19. Study-wide context: Spain, Italy and the United States supplied samples that represented acute and convalescent COVID-19.

Original processing methods: Counts of nucleated cells, estimated from reference gene primer amplification, were obtained. Assay used: immunoSEQ multiplex PCR; TCRdb lists only in-frame clones, some missing. That table supplies the V and J calls and clone size; D and trimming were determined from the DNA. The profile shows over 130,000 clones, about 87% of them singletons. CDR3 length equals 17 residues. V lost 4 bases to trimming and J lost 4 bases; unmatched junction nucleotides: 12. From germline, CDR1 is SEHNR and CDR2 FQNEAQ (reference sequence). V gene TRBV7-9 combines with J gene TRBJ2-2, with TRBD1 matching 7 bases. This receptor was obtained from a man aged 55 to 69 with active or convalescent COVID-19. Sequencing input: peripheral blood. The CDR3 sequence is CASSSPPGTVITGELFF. The CDR3, as DNA: TGTGCCAGCAGCTCCCCCCCCGGGACAGTGATCACCGGGGAGCTGTTTTTT.